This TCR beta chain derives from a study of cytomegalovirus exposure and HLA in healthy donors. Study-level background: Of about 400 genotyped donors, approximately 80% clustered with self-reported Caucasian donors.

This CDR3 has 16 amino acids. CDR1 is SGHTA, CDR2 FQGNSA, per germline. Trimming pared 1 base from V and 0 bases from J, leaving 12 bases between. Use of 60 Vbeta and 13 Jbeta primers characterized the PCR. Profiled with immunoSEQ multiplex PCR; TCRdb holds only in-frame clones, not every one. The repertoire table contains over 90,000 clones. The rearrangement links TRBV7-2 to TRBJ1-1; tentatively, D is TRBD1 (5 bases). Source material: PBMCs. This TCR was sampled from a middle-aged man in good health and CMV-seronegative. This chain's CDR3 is CASSLGRTLMNTEAFF. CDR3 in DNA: TGTGCCAGCAGCTTAGGCCGGACATTGATGAACACTGAAGCTTTCTTT.